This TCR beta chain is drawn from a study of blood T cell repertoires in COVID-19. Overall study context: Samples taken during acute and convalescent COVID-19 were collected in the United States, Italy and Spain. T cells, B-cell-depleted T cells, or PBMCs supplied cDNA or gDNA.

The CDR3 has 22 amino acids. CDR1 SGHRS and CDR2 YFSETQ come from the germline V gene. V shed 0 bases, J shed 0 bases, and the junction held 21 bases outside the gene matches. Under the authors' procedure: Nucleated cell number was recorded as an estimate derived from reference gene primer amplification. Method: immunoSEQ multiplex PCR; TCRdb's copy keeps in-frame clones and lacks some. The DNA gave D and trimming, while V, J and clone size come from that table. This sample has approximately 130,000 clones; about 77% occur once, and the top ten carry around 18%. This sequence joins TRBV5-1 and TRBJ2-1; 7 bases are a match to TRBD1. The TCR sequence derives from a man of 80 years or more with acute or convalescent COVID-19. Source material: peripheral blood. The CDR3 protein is CASSLARPTGRTLLSSYNEQFF. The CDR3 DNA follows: TGCGCCAGCAGCTTGGCAAGGCCGACAGGGCGAACCTTACTAAGCTCCTACAATGAGCAGTTCTTC.